These 5 T cell receptor beta chains originate from one sample sequenced in a study of cytomegalovirus exposure and HLA in healthy donors. The PCR contained 60 Vbeta and 13 Jbeta primers. The assay was immunoSEQ multiplex PCR, and TCRdb's table has in-frame clones only and misses some. The table shows fewer than 180,000 clones, with 55% to 80% occurring only once. Input material: PBMCs. The source is a woman aged 55-75 years in good health and CMV-seropositive.

V is TRBV6-1 and J is TRBJ1-1; 7 positions agree with TRBD1. Germline V lookup: CDR1 MNHNS, CDR2 SASEGT. This CDR3 comprises 14 residues. V lost 6 bases and J lost 4; bases outside the gene matches: 8. The DNA of the CDR3 is TGTGCCAGCAGACGAGGGGGCGCGGGCACTGAAGCTTTCTTT. Its protein is CASRRGGAGTEAFF.

This sequence joins TRBV11-2 and TRBJ1-4, with D hard to call. The CDR3 runs to 16 residues. In germline, CDR1 is SGHAT, CDR2 FQNNGV. V was clipped by 0 bases and J by 8 bases, with 16 bases between them. In nucleotides, the CDR3 is TGTGCCAGCAGCTTAGACCGGGTCTATTCGCGAGAAAAACTGTTTTTT. This translates into CASSLDRVYSREKLFF.

This clone was seen a handful of times. This chain connects TRBV6-6 to TRBJ2-1; TRBD2 matches 7 bases. After removal of 0 bases from V and 7 bases from J, the junction contained 0 bases not matched to a gene. The V gene's germline CDR1 is MNHNY and CDR2 SVGAGI (reference sequence). The CDR3 contains 13 residues. This chain's CDR3 is CASSYSRGNEQFF. Here the CDR3 DNA reads TGTGCCAGCAGTTACTCGCGGGGGAATGAGCAGTTCTTC.

The chain joins TRBV28 to TRBJ1-1; D is possibly TRBD1 (5 bases). Trimming shortened V by 5 bases and J by 4 bases, and 11 bases separated the two germline ends. Germline V CDR1 and CDR2: MDHEN, SYDVKM. The CDR3 has 13 amino acids. The CDR3 DNA follows: TGTGCCAGCAGTCCCCCGGGGGGCACTGAAGCTTTCTTT. It translates to CASSPPGGTEAFF.

The V and J genes are TRBV6-1 and TRBJ1-5; D remains ambiguous. The CDR3 loop spans 13 amino acids. V lost 6 bases to trimming and J lost 0 bases, with 6 bases between them. The germline V gene has CDR1 MNHNS and CDR2 SASEGT. CDR3 loop: CASRHYSNQPQHF. The CDR3 bases are TGTGCCAGCAGACATTATAGCAATCAGCCCCAGCATTTT.